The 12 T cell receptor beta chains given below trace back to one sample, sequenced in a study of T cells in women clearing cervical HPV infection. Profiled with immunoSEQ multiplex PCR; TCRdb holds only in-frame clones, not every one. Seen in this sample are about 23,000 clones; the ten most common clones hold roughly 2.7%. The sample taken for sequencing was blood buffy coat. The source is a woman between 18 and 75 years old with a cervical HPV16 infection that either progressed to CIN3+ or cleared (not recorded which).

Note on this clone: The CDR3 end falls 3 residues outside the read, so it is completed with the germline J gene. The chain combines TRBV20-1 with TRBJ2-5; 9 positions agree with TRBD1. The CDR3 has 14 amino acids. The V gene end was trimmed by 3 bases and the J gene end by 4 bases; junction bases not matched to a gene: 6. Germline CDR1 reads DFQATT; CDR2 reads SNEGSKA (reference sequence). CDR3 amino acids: CSASPTGGIETQYF. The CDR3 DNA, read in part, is TGCAGTGCTAGCCCTACAGGGGGCATAGAGACC.

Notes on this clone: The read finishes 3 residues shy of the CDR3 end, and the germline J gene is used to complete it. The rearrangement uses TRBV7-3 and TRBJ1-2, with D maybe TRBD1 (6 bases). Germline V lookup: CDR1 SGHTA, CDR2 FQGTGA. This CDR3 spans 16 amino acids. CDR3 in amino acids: CASSLTSGTSTDTYTF. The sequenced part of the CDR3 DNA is TGTGCCAGCAGCTTAACCTCGGGGACAAGCACAGATACC.

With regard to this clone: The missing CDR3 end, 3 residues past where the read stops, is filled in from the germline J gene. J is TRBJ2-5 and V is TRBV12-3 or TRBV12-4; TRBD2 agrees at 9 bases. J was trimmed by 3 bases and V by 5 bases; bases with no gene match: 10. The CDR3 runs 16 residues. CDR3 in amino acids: CASSEGVAGAEETQYF. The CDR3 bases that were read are TGTGCCAGCAGTGAGGGGGTAGCGGGGGCGGAAGAGACC.

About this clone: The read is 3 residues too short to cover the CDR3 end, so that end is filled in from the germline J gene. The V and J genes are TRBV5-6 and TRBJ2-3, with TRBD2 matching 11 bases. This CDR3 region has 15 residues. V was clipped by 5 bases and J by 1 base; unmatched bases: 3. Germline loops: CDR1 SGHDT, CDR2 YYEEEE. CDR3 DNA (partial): TGTGCCAGCAGGACGGGACTAGCGGGCACAGATACG. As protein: CASRTGLAGTDT. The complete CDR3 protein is CASRTGLAGTDTQYF.

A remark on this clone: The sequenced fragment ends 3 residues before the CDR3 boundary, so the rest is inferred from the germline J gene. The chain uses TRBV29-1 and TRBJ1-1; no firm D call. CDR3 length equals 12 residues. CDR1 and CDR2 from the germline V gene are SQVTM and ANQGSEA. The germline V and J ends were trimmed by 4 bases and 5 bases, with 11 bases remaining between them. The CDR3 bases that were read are TGCAGCGTTGTCGCTTTAGGGACTGAA. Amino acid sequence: CSVVALGTE. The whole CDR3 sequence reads CSVVALGTEAFF.

CDR3 amino acids: CASTKGAPTEAFF. The CDR3 DNA, read in part, is TGTGCCAGTACGAAGGGGGCGCCCACTGAA. This chain connects TRBV19 to TRBJ1-1; 7 nucleotides agree with TRBD1. The read ends 3 residues shy of where the CDR3 ends; the end is completed using the germline J gene. Germline CDR1 is LNHDA and CDR2 is SQIVND (reference sequence). The CDR3 runs to 13 residues. V was pared by 7 bases and J by 4 bases, with 6 bases of the junction left unmatched.

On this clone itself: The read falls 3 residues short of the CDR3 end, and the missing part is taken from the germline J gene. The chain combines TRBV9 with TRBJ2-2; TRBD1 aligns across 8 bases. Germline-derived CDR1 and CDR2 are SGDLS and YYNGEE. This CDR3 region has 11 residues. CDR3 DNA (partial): TGTGCCAGCAGCGATGGGACAGGG. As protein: CASSDGTG. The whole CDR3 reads CASSDGTGLFF.

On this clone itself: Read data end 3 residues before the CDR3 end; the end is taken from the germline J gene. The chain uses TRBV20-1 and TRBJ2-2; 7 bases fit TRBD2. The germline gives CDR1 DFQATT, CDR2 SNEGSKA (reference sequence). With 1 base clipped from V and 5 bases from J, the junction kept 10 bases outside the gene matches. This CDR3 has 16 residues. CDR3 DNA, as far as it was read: TGCAGTGCTAGAGGGGTCGGACTAGTCAATACCGGGGAG. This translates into CSARGVGLVNTGE. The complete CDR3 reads CSARGVGLVNTGELFF.

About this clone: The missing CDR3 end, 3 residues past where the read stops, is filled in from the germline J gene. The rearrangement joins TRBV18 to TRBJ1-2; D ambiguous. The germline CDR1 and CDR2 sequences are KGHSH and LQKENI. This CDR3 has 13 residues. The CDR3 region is CASSRSQEADYTF. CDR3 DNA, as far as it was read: TGTGCCAGCTCACGGTCCCAGGAGGCCGAC.

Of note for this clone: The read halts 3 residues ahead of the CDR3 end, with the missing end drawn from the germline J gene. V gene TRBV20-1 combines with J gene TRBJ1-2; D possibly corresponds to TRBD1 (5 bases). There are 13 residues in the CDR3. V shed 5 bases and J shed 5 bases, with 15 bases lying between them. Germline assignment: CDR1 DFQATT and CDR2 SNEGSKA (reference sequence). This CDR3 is CSAHQGSLYGYTF. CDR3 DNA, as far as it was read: TGCAGTGCTCACCAGGGCAGCTTGTATGGC.

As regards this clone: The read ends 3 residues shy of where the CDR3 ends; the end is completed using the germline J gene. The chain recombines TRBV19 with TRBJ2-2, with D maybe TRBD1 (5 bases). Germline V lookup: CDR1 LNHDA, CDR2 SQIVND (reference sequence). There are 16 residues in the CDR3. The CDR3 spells CASSRPIPPGANVLFF. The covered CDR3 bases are TGTGCCAGTAGCCGACCTATCCCCCCTGGGGCCAACGTG.

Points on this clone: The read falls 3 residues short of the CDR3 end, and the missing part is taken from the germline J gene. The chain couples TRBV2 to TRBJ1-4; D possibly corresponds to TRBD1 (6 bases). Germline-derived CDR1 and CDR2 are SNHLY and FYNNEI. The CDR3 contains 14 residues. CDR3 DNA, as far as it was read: TGTGCCAGCAGTGGACAGGCGTCTAATTCACCA. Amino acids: CASSGQASNSP. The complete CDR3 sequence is CASSGQASNSPLFF.